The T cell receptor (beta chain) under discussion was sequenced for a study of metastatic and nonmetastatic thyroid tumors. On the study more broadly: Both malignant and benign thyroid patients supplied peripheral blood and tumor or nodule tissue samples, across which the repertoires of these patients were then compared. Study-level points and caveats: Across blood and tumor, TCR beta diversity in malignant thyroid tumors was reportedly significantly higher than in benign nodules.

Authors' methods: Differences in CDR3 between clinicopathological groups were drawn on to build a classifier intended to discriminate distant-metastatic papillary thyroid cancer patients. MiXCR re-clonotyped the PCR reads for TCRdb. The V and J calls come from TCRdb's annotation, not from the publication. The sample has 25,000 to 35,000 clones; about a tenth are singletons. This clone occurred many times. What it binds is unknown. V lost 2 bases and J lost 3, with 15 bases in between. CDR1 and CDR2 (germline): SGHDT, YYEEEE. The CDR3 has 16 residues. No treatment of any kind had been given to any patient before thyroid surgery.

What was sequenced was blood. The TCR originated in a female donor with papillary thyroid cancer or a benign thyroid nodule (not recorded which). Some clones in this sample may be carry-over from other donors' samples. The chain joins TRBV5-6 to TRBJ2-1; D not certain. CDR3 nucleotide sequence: TGTGCCAGCAGCTTAATGTTATTAACGAGCTACAATGAGCAGTTCTTC. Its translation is CASSLMLLTSYNEQFF.